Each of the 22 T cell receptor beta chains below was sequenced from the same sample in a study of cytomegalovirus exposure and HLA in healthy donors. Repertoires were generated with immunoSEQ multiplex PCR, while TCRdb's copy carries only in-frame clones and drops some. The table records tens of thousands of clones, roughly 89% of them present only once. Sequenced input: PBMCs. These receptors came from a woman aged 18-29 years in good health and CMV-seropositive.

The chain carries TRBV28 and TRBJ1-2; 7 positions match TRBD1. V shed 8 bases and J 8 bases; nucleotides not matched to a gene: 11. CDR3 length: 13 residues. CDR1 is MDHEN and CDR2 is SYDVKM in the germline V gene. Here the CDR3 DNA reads TGTGCCAGCGAAGGGACAGCTCGAGGCGGCTACACCTTC. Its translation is CASEGTARGGYTF.

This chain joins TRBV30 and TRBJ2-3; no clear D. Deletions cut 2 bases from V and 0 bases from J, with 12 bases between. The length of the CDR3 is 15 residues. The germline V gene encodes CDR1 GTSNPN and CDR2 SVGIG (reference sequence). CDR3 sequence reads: CAWSYSWASTDTQYF. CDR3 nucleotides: TGTGCCTGGAGTTACAGCTGGGCTAGCACAGATACGCAGTATTTT.

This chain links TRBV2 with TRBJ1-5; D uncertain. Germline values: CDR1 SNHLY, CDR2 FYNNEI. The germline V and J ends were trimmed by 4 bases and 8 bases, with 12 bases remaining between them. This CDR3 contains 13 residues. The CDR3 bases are TGTGCCAGCAGTGTCCGGGGATTGGAGCCCCAGCATTTT. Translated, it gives CASSVRGLEPQHF.

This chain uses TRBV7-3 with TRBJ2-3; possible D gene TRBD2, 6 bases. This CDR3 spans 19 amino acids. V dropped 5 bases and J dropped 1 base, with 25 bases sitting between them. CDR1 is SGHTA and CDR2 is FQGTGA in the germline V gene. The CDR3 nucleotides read TGTGCCAGCAGCCCCCCTCGGCGGGTAGCGGAAAAGCGCACAGATACGCAGTATTTT. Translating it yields CASSPPRRVAEKRTDTQYF.

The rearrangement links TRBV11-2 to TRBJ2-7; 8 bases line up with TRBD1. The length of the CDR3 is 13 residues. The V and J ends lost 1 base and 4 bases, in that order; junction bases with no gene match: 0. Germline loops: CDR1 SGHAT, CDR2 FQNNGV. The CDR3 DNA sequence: TGTGCCAGCAGCTTAGGGACAGGGTACGAGCAGTACTTC. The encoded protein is CASSLGTGYEQYF.

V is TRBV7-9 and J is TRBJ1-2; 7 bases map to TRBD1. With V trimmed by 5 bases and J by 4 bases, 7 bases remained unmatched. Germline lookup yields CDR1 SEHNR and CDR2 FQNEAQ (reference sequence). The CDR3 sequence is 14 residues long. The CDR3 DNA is TGTGCCAGCAGCACTCTCGGGGACAGCTATGGCTACACCTTC. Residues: CASSTLGDSYGYTF.

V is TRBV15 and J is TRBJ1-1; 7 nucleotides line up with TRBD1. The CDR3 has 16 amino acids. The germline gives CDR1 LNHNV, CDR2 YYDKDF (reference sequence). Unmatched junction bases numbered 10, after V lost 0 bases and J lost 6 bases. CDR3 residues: CATSREWGQGVSEAFF. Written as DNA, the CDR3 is TGTGCCACCAGCAGAGAATGGGGGCAGGGGGTTTCTGAAGCTTTCTTT.

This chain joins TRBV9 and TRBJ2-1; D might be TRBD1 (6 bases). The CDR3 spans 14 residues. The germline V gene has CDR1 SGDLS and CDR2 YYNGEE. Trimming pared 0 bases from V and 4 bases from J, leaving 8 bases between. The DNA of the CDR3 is TGTGCCAGCAGCGTAGGGACAGTTTACAATGAGCAGTTCTTC. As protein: CASSVGTVYNEQFF. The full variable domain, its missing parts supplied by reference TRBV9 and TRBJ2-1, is DSGVTQTPKHLITATGQRVTLRCSPRSGDLSVYWYQQSLDQGLQFLIQYYNGEERAKGNILERFSAQQFPDLHSELNLSSLELGDSALYFCASSVGTVYNEQFFGPGTRLTVL.

The CDR3: CASKEGPSYNSPLHF. CDR3 bases: TGTGCCAGTAAGGAGGGGCCCTCCTATAATTCACCCCTCCACTTT. V usage is TRBV19 and J usage is TRBJ1-6, with D tentatively TRBD1 (5 bases). This CDR3 spans 15 amino acids. Germline-derived CDR1 and CDR2 are LNHDA and SQIVND (reference sequence). The V end lost 7 bases, the J end lost 0 bases, and 10 bases lay between the germline ends.

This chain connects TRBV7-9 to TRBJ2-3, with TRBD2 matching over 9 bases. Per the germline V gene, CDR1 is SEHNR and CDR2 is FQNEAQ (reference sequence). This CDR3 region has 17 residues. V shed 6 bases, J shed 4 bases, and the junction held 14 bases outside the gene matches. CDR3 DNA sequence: TGTGCCAGCAGTCGACGTGGGCGGGGGGGCCTCGCAGATACGCAGTATTTT. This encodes CASSRRGRGGLADTQYF.

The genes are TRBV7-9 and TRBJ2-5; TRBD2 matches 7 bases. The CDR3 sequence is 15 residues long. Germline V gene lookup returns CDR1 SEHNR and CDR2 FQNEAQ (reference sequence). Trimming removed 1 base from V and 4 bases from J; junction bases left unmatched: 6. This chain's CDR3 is CASSLVGGEGETQYF. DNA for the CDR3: TGTGCCAGCAGCTTAGTGGGCGGGGAGGGAGAGACCCAGTACTTC. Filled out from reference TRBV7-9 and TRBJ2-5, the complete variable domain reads DTGVSQNPRHKITKRGQNVTFRCDPISEHNRLYWYRQTLGQGPEFLTYFQNEAQLEKSRLLSDRFSAERPKGSFSTLEIQRTEQGDSAMYLCASSLVGGEGETQYFGPGTRLLVL.

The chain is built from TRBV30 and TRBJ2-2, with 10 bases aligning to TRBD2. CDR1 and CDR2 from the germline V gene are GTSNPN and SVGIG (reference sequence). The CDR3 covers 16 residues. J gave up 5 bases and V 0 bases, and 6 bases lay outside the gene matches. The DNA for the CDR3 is TGTGCCTGGAGTGTACAAGCGGGAGGGCGTACCGGGGAGCTGTTTTTT. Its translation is CAWSVQAGGRTGELFF.

The CDR3 bases are TGCGCCAGCAGCTCGAATTCCCCAGGAGGATCAAGTTCCTACGAGCAGTACTTC. Encoded protein: CASSSNSPGGSSSYEQYF. This chain links TRBV5-1 with TRBJ2-7, with a possible D match to TRBD2 (5 bases). The CDR3 is made up of 18 amino acids. The V end lost 3 bases, the J end lost 1 base, and 23 bases lay between the germline ends. Germline values: CDR1 SGHRS, CDR2 YFSETQ.

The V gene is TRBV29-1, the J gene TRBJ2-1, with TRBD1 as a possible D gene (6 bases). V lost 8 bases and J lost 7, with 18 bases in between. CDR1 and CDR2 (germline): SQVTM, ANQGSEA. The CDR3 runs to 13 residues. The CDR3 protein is CSQRTQGKNEQFF. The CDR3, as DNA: TGCAGCCAAAGGACCCAGGGGAAGAATGAGCAGTTCTTC.

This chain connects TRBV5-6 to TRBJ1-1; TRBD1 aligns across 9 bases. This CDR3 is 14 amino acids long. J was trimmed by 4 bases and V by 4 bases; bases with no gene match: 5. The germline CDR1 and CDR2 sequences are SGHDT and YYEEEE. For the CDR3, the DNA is TGTGCCAGCAGCGACGCGGGACAGGGCACTGAAGCTTTCTTT. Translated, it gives CASSDAGQGTEAFF.

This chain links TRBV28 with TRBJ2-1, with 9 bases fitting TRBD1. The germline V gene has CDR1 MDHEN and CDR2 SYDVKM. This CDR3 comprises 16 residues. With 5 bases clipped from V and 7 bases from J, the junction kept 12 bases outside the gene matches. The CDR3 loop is CASSPMDRGGENEQFF. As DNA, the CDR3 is TGTGCCAGCAGTCCCATGGACAGGGGAGGTGAGAATGAGCAGTTCTTC.

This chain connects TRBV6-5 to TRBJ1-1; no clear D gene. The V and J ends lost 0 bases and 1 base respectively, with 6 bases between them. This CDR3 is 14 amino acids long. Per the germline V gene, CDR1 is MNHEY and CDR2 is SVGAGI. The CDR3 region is CASSYSQANTEAFF. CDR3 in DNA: TGTGCCAGCAGTTACTCCCAAGCGAACACTGAAGCTTTCTTT.

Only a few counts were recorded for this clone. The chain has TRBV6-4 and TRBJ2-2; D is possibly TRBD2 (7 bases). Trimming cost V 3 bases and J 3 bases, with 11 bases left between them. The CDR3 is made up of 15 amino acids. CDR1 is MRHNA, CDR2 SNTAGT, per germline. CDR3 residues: CASSEGEGDTGELFF. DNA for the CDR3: TGTGCCAGCAGTGAAGGGGAGGGGGACACCGGGGAGCTGTTTTTT.

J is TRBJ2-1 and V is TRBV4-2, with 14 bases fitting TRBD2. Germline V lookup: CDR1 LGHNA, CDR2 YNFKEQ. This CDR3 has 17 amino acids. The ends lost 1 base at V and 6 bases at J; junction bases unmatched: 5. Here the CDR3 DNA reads TGTGCCAGCAGCCAAGGACTAGCGGGGGGGGCCGGCAATGAGCAGTTCTTC. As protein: CASSQGLAGGAGNEQFF.

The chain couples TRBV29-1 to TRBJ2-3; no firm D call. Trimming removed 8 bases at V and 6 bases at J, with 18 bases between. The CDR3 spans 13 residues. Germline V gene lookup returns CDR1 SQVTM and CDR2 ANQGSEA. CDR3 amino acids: CSTLYMTGDTQYF. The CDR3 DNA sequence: TGCAGCACCCTATATATGACCGGGGATACGCAGTATTTT.

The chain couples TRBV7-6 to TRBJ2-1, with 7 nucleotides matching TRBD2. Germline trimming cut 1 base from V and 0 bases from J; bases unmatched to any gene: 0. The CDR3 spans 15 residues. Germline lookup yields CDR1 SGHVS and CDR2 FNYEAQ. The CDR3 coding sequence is TGTGCCAGCAGCTTAGGACTAGCCTCCTACAATGAGCAGTTCTTC. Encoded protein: CASSLGLASYNEQFF.

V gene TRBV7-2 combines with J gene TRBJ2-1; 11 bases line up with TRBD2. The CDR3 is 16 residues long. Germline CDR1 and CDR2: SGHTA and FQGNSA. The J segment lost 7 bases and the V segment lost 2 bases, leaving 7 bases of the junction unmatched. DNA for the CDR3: TGTGCCAGCAGCTTAACTAGCGGGGGTCCGTCGAATGAGCAGTTCTTC. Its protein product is CASSLTSGGPSNEQFF.